This T cell receptor (beta chain) comes out of a study of CD8+ T cells in alopecia areata. Overall study findings and caveats: Scalp specimens additionally yield sequences from normal skin's resident alphabeta T cells. For lesional scalp, especially alopecia totalis/universalis, clonality was higher than in normal scalp.

Lesional scalp punch biopsies and peripheral blood were collected from alopecia areata patients. Cell sorting on a FACSAria was used to separate CD4+ and CD8+ T cells from the PBMCs. A word on this clone: Its antigen is unknown.

Extracted RNA was reverse transcribed, and the resulting cDNA served as sequencing template. Only in-frame clones appear in the TCRdb table, and some are missing; sequencing was by immunoSEQ multiplex PCR. The sample has approximately 98,000 clones, 50% to 70% seen once. In germline, CDR1 is MDHEN, CDR2 SYDVKM. CDR3 length: 15 amino acids. V lost 5 bases and J lost 4; bases outside the gene matches: 8. This chain uses TRBV28 with TRBJ2-1; 7 bases line up with TRBD1. The receptor was derived from a human donor with alopecia areata. Sequenced input: NKG2D-low CD8+ T cells sorted from blood. The CDR3 nucleotides are TGTGCCAGCAGTCCAGACAGGGTCACTTACAATGAGCAGTTCTTC. This gives the protein CASSPDRVTYNEQFF.